Below, 2 T cell receptor beta chains from the same sample are listed, as sequenced in a study of control samples from healthy donors and cancer patients (dated by TCRdb to about 2020). The library was produced with the immunoSEQ multiplex PCR assay. TCRdb mirrors the immuneACCESS table, restricted to in-frame sequences. Some clones are absent from its copies; in checked studies, under half trace to an unresolved V gene, and the reason for the others is unknown. The sample has around 94,000 clones on record, 92% of them singletons. About 2.5% of the sample is taken by the ten largest. The specimen was blood. The receptors come from a woman aged 18-29 years in good health.

The CDR3 DNA follows: TGTGCCAGCAGCTTAGCGCTAGGTCGGGGGACTGAAGCTTTCTTT. This sequence encodes CASSLALGRGTEAFF. This rearrangement joins TRBV7-9 to TRBJ1-1; TRBD1 is a possible D gene (5 bases). The germline V gene has CDR1 SEHNR and CDR2 FQNEAQ (reference sequence). The CDR3 has 15 residues. V was trimmed by 0 bases and J by 5 bases, leaving 13 bases between them.

This clone appeared a few times. J is TRBJ2-7 and V is TRBV4-1, with 9 bases fitting TRBD2. CDR1 and CDR2 (germline): MGHRA, YSYEKL. CDR3 length: 17 residues. V gave up 4 bases and J gave up 2 bases; unmatched junction bases: 12. The CDR3 nucleotides read TGCGCCAGCAGCCCCACCGCAGCGGGGGGAACTCCCTACGAGCAGTACTTC. It translates to CASSPTAAGGTPYEQYF.